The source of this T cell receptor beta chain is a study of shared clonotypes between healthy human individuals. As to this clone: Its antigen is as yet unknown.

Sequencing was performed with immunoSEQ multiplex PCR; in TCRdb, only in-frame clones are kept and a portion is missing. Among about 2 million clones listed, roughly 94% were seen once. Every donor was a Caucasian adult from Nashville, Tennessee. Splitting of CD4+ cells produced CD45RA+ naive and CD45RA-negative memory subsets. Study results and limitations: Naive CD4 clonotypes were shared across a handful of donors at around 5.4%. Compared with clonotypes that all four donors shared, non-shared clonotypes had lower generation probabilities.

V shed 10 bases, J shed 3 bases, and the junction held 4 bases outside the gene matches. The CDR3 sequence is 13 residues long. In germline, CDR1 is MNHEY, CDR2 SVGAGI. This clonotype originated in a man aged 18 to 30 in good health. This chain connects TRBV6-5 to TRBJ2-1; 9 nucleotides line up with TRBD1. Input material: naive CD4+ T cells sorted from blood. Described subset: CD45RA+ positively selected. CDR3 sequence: CAIGQGSYNEQFF. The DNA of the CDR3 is TGTGCCATTGGACAGGGGAGCTACAATGAGCAGTTCTTC.